Presented here are 4 T cell receptor beta chains from one specimen sequenced in a study of radiation and T cells in renal cell carcinoma. The repertoire was sequenced with immunoSEQ multiplex PCR; TCRdb's copy has only in-frame clones and lacks some. In the table there are about 150,000 clones, roughly 87% of which are singletons. Time point in this sample: blood 2 weeks post-SBRT. The treatment here: 15 Gy SBRT to primary tumor, nephrectomy 4 weeks later. The specimen was blood, collected from a patient whose treatment included radiotherapy and nephrectomy. These receptors were collected from a woman aged 45-65 years with renal cell carcinoma.

A remark on this clone: Just one base apart from a much larger clone, this may be a read error. The chain links TRBV6-1 to TRBJ1-6; 8 bases map to TRBD1. From germline, CDR1 is MNHNS and CDR2 SASEGT. V was clipped by 3 bases and J by 6 bases; unmatched bases: 1. The CDR3 totals 14 residues. The CDR3 bases are TGTGCCAGCAGTGACGGACAGGGTAATTCACCCCTCCACTTT. This sequence encodes CASSDGQGNSPLHF.

The gene calls are TRBV7-9 and TRBJ2-1; TRBD2 agrees at 11 bases. The CDR3 totals 14 residues. V dropped 5 bases and J dropped 8; count of bases not matched to a gene: 5. Germline CDR1 reads SEHNR; CDR2 reads FQNEAQ (reference sequence). CDR3 protein: CASSGTSGEDEQFF. DNA of the CDR3: TGTGCCAGCAGCGGGACTAGCGGAGAGGATGAGCAGTTCTTC.

The chain joins TRBV14 to TRBJ1-3; D is possibly TRBD1 (6 bases). The germline V gene encodes CDR1 SGHDN and CDR2 FVKESK. Trimming took 7 bases from V and 4 from J, leaving 11 bases between them. This CDR3 has 13 residues. This CDR3 reads CASTQGMGNTIYF. DNA for the CDR3: TGTGCCAGCACCCAGGGGATGGGAAACACCATATATTTT.

The chain couples TRBV4-1 to TRBJ1-5, with D uncertain. Trimming shortened V by 3 bases and J by 1 base, and 4 bases separated the two germline ends. Per germline, CDR1 MGHRA and CDR2 YSYEKL. The CDR3 has 13 residues. CDR3 loop: CASSQGSNQPQHF. CDR3 sequence (DNA): TGCGCCAGCAGCCAGGGGAGCAATCAGCCCCAGCATTTT.